The 5 T cell receptor beta chains below all came from one sample that was sequenced in a study of T-cell memory formation after mild COVID-19. From the 5' RACE reads, TCRdb called clonotypes with MiXCR, one entry per CDR3 protein. The sample has fewer than 500,000 distinct CDR3 sequences; roughly 25% are singletons. The sequencing input was PBMCs or a T cell subset sorted from them (not recorded which). The receptors were gathered from an adult woman who had mild COVID-19 (a few samples of this study predate the infection). Cell type and time point are not known.

The chain couples TRBV5-6 to TRBJ2-7; TRBD2 is a possible D gene (6 bases). The CDR3 is 14 residues long. CDR1 is SGHDT and CDR2 is YYEEEE in the germline V gene. The V and J ends lost 1 base and 6 bases respectively, with 14 bases between them. Here the CDR3 reads CASSLNGGTSEQYF. The CDR3 coding sequence is TGTGCCAGCAGCTTGAATGGAGGGACCAGCGAGCAGTACTTC.

The sample holds a few counts of this clonotype. The V call is TRBV3-1, the J call TRBJ1-5, with 8 nucleotides matching TRBD1. V lost 2 bases and J lost 6; bases outside the gene matches: 3. The germline CDR1 and CDR2 sequences are LGHDT and YNNKEL (reference sequence). This CDR3 has 14 residues. The CDR3 here is CASSQRGQVQPQHF. CDR3 nucleotide sequence: TGTGCCAGCAGCCAAAGGGGACAGGTTCAGCCCCAGCATTTT.

CDR3 loop: CASEIGGRAMRTDTQYF. The CDR3 nucleotides are TGTGCCAGTGAGATTGGCGGGAGGGCCATGAGGACAGATACGCAGTATTTT. The chain couples TRBV2 to TRBJ2-3; the match to TRBD2 covers 9 bases. The CDR3 runs to 17 residues. The germline V gene encodes CDR1 SNHLY and CDR2 FYNNEI. J gave up 3 bases and V 9 bases, and 16 bases lay outside the gene matches.

This clonotype came up many times. V and J are TRBV7-9 and TRBJ2-1; TRBD2 matches 11 bases. The trim removed 7 bases at V and 7 bases at J, leaving 12 bases unmatched. The CDR3 spans 16 residues. Germline assignment: CDR1 SEHNR and CDR2 FQNEAQ (reference sequence). The CDR3 here is CASIYLGLAADNEQFF. DNA of the CDR3: TGTGCCAGCATCTACCTGGGACTAGCGGCAGATAATGAGCAGTTCTTC.

This clonotype has a count of ten or more. This sequence joins TRBV4-3 and TRBJ2-7; 9 nucleotides agree with TRBD1. Per the germline V gene, CDR1 is LGHNA and CDR2 is YSLEER. The trim removed 4 bases at V and 0 bases at J, leaving 7 bases unmatched. The CDR3 has 16 residues. CDR3 sequence: CASSRSRDRVSYEQYF. CDR3 bases: TGCGCCAGCAGCCGGAGCCGGGACAGGGTCTCCTACGAGCAGTACTTC.